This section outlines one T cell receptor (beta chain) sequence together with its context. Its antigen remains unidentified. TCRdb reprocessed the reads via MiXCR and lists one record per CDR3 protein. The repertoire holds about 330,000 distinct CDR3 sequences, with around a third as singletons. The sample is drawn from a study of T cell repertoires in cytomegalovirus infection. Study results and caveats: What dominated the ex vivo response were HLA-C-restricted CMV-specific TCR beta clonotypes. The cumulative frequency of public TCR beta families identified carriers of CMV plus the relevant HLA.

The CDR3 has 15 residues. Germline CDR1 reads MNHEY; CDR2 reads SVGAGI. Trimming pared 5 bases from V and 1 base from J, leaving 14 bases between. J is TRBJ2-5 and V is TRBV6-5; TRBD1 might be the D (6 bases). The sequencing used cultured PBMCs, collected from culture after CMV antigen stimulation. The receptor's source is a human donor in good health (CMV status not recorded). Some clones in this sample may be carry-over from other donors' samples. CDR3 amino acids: CASSGPRGFQETQYF. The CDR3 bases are TGTGCCAGCAGTGGCCCCAGGGGATTCCAAGAGACCCAGTACTTC.